The 20 T cell receptor beta chains below were found in one sample sequenced in a study of identical twins. Using its own MiXCR run on the 5' RACE reads, TCRdb lists one record per CDR3 protein. This sample has 1.5 million to 2 million distinct CDR3 sequences; around 33% occur once, and the top ten carry about 0.27%. The sequenced sample consisted of cord blood. The receptors derive from a newborn girl in good health.

In its sample, this clonotype was seen a few times. The V gene is TRBV7-2, the J gene TRBJ2-1, with 10 bases lining up with TRBD2. The germline V gene encodes CDR1 SGHTA and CDR2 FQGNSA. V lost 5 bases, J lost 5 bases, and 6 bases stayed unmatched. The CDR3 contains 15 residues. CDR3 residues: CASSRPSGSHNEQFF. CDR3 nucleotide sequence: TGTGCCAGCAGCAGACCTAGCGGGAGCCACAATGAGCAGTTCTTC.

V is TRBV29-1 and J is TRBJ1-1; D unresolved. Germline loops: CDR1 SQVTM, CDR2 ANQGSEA. The CDR3 totals 12 residues. Trimming removed 7 bases from V and 0 bases from J, with 9 bases in between. The CDR3 DNA follows: TGCAGCGGCCGGGCCATGAACACTGAAGCTTTCTTT. This gives the protein CSGRAMNTEAFF.

The gene calls are TRBV20-1 and TRBJ2-7; either TRBD1 or TRBD2 may fit D (6 bases each). The V gene lost 2 bases and the J gene lost 3 bases, with 11 bases spanning the gap. This CDR3 region has 13 residues. Germline V gene sequence: CDR1 DFQATT, CDR2 SNEGSKA (reference sequence). The CDR3 DNA reads TGCAGTGCTAGACAGGGGAGGTACTACGAGCAGTACTTC. It yields the protein CSARQGRYYEQYF.

The gene calls are TRBV12-3 or TRBV12-4 and TRBJ1-2; D gene ambiguous. The length of the CDR3 is 14 residues. Deletions cut 6 bases from V and 7 bases from J, with 18 bases between. CDR3 DNA: TGTGCCAGCAGCGGATTGCAAAGTCGTGGTGGCTACACCTTC. Translated: CASSGLQSRGGYTF.

The chain is built from TRBV20-1 and TRBJ2-1; maybe TRBD2 (5 bases). The last part of the DNA fits TRBJ2-7 better; the J call may be wrong. The CDR3 is 17 residues long. CDR1 DFQATT and CDR2 SNEGSKA come from the germline V gene (reference sequence). The CDR3 region has the DNA TGCAGTGCTAGAAAAAGGTGGCTAGCCCGGATATACAATGAGCAGTACTTC. Translated, it gives CSARKRWLARIYNEQYF.

The V gene is TRBV5-1, the J gene TRBJ2-1; TRBD1 agrees at 7 bases. Germline lookup yields CDR1 SGHRS and CDR2 YFSETQ. The CDR3 has 14 residues. V lost 6 bases to trimming and J lost 0 bases; unmatched junction nucleotides: 3. The CDR3 DNA follows: TGCGCCAGCATACGGGACAGCTCCTACAATGAGCAGTTCTTC. Residues: CASIRDSSYNEQFF. The full variable domain, completed using reference TRBV5-1 and TRBJ2-1, is KAGVTQTPRYLIKTRGQQVTLSCSPISGHRSVSWYQQTPGQGLQFLFEYFSETQRNKGNFPGRFSGRQFSNSRSEMNVSTLELGDSALYLCASIRDSSYNEQFFGPGTRLTVL.

The rearrangement links TRBV29-1 to TRBJ2-7; TRBD1 is a possible D gene (6 bases). Germline CDR1 SQVTM, CDR2 ANQGSEA. V lost 1 base and J 4 bases, leaving 14 bases between the germline ends. This CDR3 has 14 residues. The CDR3 loop is CSVEGGGHQYEQYF. The CDR3 DNA sequence: TGCAGCGTTGAAGGAGGGGGACATCAGTACGAGCAGTACTTC.

The chain couples TRBV28 to TRBJ2-5; TRBD2 might be the D (6 bases). The DNA end is more similar to TRBJ2-7, so the J call may be wrong. The CDR3 loop spans 14 amino acids. The germline V gene encodes CDR1 MDHEN and CDR2 SYDVKM. CDR3 loop: CASSFRAGRYEQYF. The DNA for the CDR3 is TGTGCCAGCAGTTTCCGCGCGGGGCGATACGAGCAGTACTTC.

J is TRBJ2-7 and V is TRBV10-3; D tentatively fits TRBD1 or TRBD2 (6 bases each). Germline loops: CDR1 ENHRY, CDR2 SYGVKD. There are 11 residues in the CDR3. For the CDR3, the DNA is TGTGCGGGGGGCACTGCCTACGAGCAGTACTTC. It encodes CAGGTAYEQYF.

Turning to this clonotype: In this CDR3 the conserved last residue, phenylalanine or tryptophan, is missing, so a read error is likely. Because the CDR3's place on the DNA is in doubt, the DNA is left out and the CDR3 is given as listed by TCRdb. J is TRBJ2-4 and V is TRBV21-1; the table's D gene call, TRBD1, was not cross checked with the DNA. TRBV21-1 is shown as a pseudogene. The CDR3 numbers 12 amino acids, ends counted. The CDR3 loop is CASSRTGTSSTS.

The table lists this clonotype with a count of one. The chain has TRBV5-1 and TRBJ2-3, with TRBD2 identical over 8 bases. The CDR3 length is 17 residues. J lost 1 base, V lost 2 bases, and 9 bases had no gene match. Germline V CDR1 and CDR2: SGHRS, YFSETQ. Here the CDR3 DNA reads TGCGCCAGCAGCTTTATGACGGGAGGGCCAGGCACAGATACGCAGTATTTT. Its translation is CASSFMTGGPGTDTQYF.

The genes are TRBV15 and TRBJ2-1, with TRBD2 identical over 10 bases. V dropped 5 bases and J dropped 4; count of bases not matched to a gene: 11. Germline V gene data show CDR1 as LNHNV and CDR2 as YYDKDF (reference sequence). The CDR3 runs to 17 residues. The CDR3 sequence: CATSRGVLAGEYNEQFF. The CDR3 nucleotides are TGTGCCACCAGCCGAGGCGTCCTAGCGGGAGAGTACAATGAGCAGTTCTTC.

V is TRBV4-1 and J is TRBJ2-1; 11 bases align to TRBD2. The CDR3 sequence is 20 residues long. V lost 4 bases and J lost 9; bases outside the gene matches: 23. Germline CDR1 MGHRA, CDR2 YSYEKL. In nucleotides, the CDR3 is TGCGCCAGCAGCCTCCTTAAGAGGGGTAAAATTAGCGGGAGGGCCTTTGAGCAGTTCTTC. Translated: CASSLLKRGKISGRAFEQFF.

This chain joins TRBV11-2 and TRBJ2-5, with unresolved D. The last part of the DNA fits TRBJ2-7 better; the J call may be wrong. CDR3 length: 15 residues. Germline V gene data show CDR1 as SGHAT and CDR2 as FQNNGV. In DNA form, the CDR3 reads TGTGCCAGCAGCTTAGAAGGGCGGACCAACTACGAGCAGTACTTC. It specifies CASSLEGRTNYEQYF.

The CDR3 coding sequence is TGCAGTGCTCCGCGACTAGCTATTAGTAACAATGAGCAGTTCTTC. Translating it yields CSAPRLAISNNEQFF. The chain recombines TRBV20-1 with TRBJ2-1; TRBD2 aligns across 7 bases. The germline gives CDR1 DFQATT, CDR2 SNEGSKA (reference sequence). Trimming took 5 bases from V and 5 from J; bases not matched to a gene: 12. CDR3 length: 15 residues.

This clonotype has just a few counts. This chain connects TRBV20-1 to TRBJ2-5; tentatively, D is TRBD2 (6 bases). Germline CDR1 and CDR2: DFQATT and SNEGSKA (reference sequence). CDR3 length: 14 amino acids. Deletions cut 3 bases from V and 4 bases from J, with 15 bases between. The CDR3, as DNA: TGCAGTGCTAGTAGGGGACTTCTTATAGAGACCCAGTACTTC. It yields the protein CSASRGLLIETQYF.

This chain joins TRBV5-1 and TRBJ1-2; tentatively, D is TRBD1 (5 bases). There are 16 residues in the CDR3. V lost 4 bases to trimming and J lost 5 bases, with 21 bases between them. Germline CDR1 and CDR2: SGHRS and YFSETQ. The CDR3 nucleotides are TGCGCCAGCAGCGTAACGGAGGGGACTATGGGGTATGGCTACACCTTC. It specifies CASSVTEGTMGYGYTF.

The sample holds many counts of this clonotype. The V gene is TRBV7-2, the J gene TRBJ2-1; D remains ambiguous. The CDR3 has 14 amino acids. Trimming shortened V by 3 bases and J by 9 bases, and 15 bases separated the two germline ends. Germline CDR1 is SGHTA and CDR2 is FQGNSA. CDR3 nucleotide sequence: TGTGCCAGCAGCTTGTCTTGGGCAGTGAGTGAGCAGTTCTTC. Its protein is CASSLSWAVSEQFF.

This chain connects TRBV3-1 to TRBJ1-3; 8 bases map to TRBD1. The germline V gene has CDR1 LGHDT and CDR2 YNNKEL (reference sequence). The CDR3 is 16 residues long. Losses at the gene ends were 1 base for V and 5 bases for J; bases not matched to a gene: 7. The CDR3 loop reads CASSQGSTGERNTIYF. The DNA for the CDR3 is TGTGCCAGCAGCCAAGGATCGACAGGGGAGAGAAACACCATATATTTT. Variable domain in full (rest from reference TRBV3-1 and TRBJ1-3): DTAVSQTPKYLVTQMGNDKSIKCEQNLGHDTMYWYKQDSKKFLKIMFSYNNKELIINETVPNRFSPKSPDKAHLNLHINSLELGDSAVYFCASSQGSTGERNTIYFGEGSWLTVV.

This clonotype turned up a few times. The CDR3 here is CASSSLTSGPYEQYF. In DNA, the CDR3 is TGCGCCAGCAGCTCCCTGACTAGCGGACCCTACGAGCAGTACTTC. The rearrangement links TRBV5-1 to TRBJ2-7; TRBD2 matches at 9 bases. V lost 3 bases, J lost 2 bases, and 6 bases stayed unmatched. CDR1 SGHRS and CDR2 YFSETQ come from the germline V gene. The CDR3 has 15 amino acids.